This TCR beta chain was obtained from a study of T cells in Graves' hyperthyroidism and ophthalmopathy. Only a few counts were recorded for this clonotype. The antigen is unknown. An end of the junction differs from the germline gene, which may be a read error. Authors of the study amplified TCR beta CDR3 regions from RNA transcripts. First-round RT-PCR targeting the TCR CDR3 was performed with the HTBI primer set. TCRdb reprocessed the multiplex PCR reads via MiXCR and lists one record per CDR3 protein. This sample has 700,000 or so distinct CDR3 sequences, with roughly 15% found just once. The study's findings and limits: In the analysis, a 13 V-J model separated ophthalmopathy from stable hyperthyroidism. Most thyroid clonotypes expanded above 0.001 were also detected in blood.

In patients aged 18 to 65, hyperthyroidism was newly diagnosed, with duration under 2 months. The study based diagnoses on clinical symptoms, serum thyroxine and TRAb, thyroid ultrasound and orbital computed tomography. CDR1 and CDR2 (germline): SNHLY, FYNNEI. The CDR3 runs to 15 residues. Sequencing was done on a sample of blood. The V gene is TRBV2, the J gene TRBJ2-7, with 13 bases identical to TRBD2. This TCR was sampled from a young man with Graves' hyperthyroidism. CDR3 sequence reads: CASGPLAGGTYEQYF. CDR3 DNA: TGCGCCAGCGGGCCACTAGCGGGAGGGACCTACGAGCAGTACTTC.